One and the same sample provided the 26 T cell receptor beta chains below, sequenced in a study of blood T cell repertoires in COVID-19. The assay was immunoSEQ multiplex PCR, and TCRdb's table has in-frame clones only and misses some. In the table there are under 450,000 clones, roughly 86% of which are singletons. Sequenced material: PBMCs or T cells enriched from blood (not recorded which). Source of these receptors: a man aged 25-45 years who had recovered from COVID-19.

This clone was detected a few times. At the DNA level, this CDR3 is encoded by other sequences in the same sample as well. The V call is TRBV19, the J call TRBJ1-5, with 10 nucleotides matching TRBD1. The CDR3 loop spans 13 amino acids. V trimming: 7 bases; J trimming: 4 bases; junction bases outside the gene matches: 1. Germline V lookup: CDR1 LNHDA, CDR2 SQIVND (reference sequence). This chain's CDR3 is CASKGQGNQPQHF. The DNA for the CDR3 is TGTGCCAGTAAGGGACAGGGGAATCAGCCCCAGCATTTT. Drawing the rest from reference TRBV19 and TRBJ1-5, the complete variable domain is DGGITQSPKYLFRKEGQNVTLSCEQNLNHDAMYWYRQDPGQGLRLIYYSQIVNDFQKGDIAEGYSVSREKKESFPLTVTSAQKNPTAFYLCASKGQGNQPQHFGDGTRLSIL.

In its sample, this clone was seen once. CDR3 protein: CASTEREIYNSPLHF. The CDR3, as DNA: TGTGCCAGCACCGAACGGGAGATCTATAATTCACCCCTCCACTTT. J is TRBJ1-6 and V is TRBV7-8; D is uncertain. This CDR3 has 15 amino acids. Looked up from germline, CDR1 is SGHVS and CDR2 is FQNEAQ. V dropped 7 bases and J dropped 3 bases, with 13 bases sitting between them.

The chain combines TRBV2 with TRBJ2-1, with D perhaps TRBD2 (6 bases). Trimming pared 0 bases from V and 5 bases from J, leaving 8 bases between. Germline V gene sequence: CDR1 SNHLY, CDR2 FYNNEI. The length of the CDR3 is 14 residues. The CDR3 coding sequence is TGTGCCAGCAGTGAAGCGCCTAGCGACAATGAGCAGTTCTTC. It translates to CASSEAPSDNEQFF.

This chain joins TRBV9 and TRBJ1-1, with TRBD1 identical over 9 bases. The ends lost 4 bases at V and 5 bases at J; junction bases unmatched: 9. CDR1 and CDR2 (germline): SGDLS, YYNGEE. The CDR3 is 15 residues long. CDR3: CASSTLRTGETEAFF. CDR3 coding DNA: TGTGCCAGCAGCACCTTAAGGACAGGGGAGACTGAAGCTTTCTTT.

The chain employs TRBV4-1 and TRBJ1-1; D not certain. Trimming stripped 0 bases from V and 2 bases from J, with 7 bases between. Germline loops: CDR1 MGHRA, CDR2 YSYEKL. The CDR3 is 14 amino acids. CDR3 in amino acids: CASSQDQSNTEAFF. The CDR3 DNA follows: TGCGCCAGCAGCCAAGACCAGTCCAACACTGAAGCTTTCTTT.

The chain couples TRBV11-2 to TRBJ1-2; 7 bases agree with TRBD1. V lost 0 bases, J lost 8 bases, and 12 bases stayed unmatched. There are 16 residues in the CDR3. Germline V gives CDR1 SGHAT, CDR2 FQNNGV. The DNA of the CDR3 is TGTGCCAGCAGCTTAGATATTGACAGGGTACTAAGCGGCTACACCTTC. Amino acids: CASSLDIDRVLSGYTF.

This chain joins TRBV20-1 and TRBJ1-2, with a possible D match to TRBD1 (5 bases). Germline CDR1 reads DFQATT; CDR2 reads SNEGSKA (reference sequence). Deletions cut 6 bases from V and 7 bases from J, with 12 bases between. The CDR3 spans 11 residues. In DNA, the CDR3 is TGCAGTGCCCCAGGGTTGGGTGGCTACACCTTC. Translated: CSAPGLGGYTF.

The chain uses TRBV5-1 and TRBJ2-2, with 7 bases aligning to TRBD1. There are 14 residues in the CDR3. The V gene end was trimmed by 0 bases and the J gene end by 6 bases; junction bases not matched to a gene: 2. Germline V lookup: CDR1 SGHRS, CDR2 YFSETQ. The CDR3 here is CASSLAQGAGELFF. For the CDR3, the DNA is TGCGCCAGCAGCTTGGCGCAGGGGGCCGGGGAGCTGTTTTTT.

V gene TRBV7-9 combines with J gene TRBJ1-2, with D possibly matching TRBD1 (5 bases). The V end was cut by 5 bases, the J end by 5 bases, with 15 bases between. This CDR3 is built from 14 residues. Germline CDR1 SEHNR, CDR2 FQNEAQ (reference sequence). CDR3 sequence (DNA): TGTGCCAGCAGCCCAGGACGGGGGGAGTATGGCTACACCTTC. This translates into CASSPGRGEYGYTF.

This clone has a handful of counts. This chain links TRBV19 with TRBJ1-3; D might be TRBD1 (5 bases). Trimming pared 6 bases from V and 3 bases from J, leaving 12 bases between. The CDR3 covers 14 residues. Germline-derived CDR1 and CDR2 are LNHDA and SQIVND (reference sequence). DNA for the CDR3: TGTGCCAGTAGCCCATACCAGGGTGGAAACACCATATATTTT. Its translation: CASSPYQGGNTIYF. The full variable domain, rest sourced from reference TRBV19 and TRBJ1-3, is DGGITQSPKYLFRKEGQNVTLSCEQNLNHDAMYWYRQDPGQGLRLIYYSQIVNDFQKGDIAEGYSVSREKKESFPLTVTSAQKNPTAFYLCASSPYQGGNTIYFGEGSWLTVV.

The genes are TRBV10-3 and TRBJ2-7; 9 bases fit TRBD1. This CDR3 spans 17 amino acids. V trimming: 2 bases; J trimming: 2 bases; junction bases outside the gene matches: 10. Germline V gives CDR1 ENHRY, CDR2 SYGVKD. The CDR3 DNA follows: TGTGCCATCAGTGAGACGATACCGGGACAGGGCGCCTACGAGCAGTACTTC. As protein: CAISETIPGQGAYEQYF.

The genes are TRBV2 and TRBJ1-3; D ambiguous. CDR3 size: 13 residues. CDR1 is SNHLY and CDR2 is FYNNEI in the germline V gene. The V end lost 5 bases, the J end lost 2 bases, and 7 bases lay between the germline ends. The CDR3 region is CASSKQAGNTIYF. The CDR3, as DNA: TGTGCCAGCAGTAAGCAGGCTGGAAACACCATATATTTT.

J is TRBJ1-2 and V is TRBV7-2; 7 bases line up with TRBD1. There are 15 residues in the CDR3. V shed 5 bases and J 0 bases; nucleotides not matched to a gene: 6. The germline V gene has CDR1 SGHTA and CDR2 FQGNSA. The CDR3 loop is CASSLYGTANYGYTF. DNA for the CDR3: TGTGCCAGCAGCCTATATGGGACAGCTAACTATGGCTACACCTTC. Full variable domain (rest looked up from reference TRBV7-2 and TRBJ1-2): GAGVSQSPSNKVTEKGKDVELRCDPISGHTALYWYRQSLGQGLEFLIYFQGNSAPDKSGLPSDRFSAERTGGSVSTLTIQRTQQEDSAVYLCASSLYGTANYGYTFGSGTRLTVV.

CDR3 in amino acids: CASSERGGGETQYF. CDR3 DNA: TGTGCCAGCAGTGAAAGGGGCGGGGGGGAGACCCAGTACTTC. The rearrangement uses TRBV25-1 and TRBJ2-5, with 8 bases aligning to TRBD2. The junction had 4 bases not matched to a gene; V was cut back by 2 bases and J by 5 bases. Germline values: CDR1 MGHDK, CDR2 SYGVNS. This CDR3 is built from 14 residues.

CDR3 DNA sequence: TGTGCCAGCGCCAGCGGTACCGGGGAGCTGTTTTTT. Translating gives CASASGTGELFF. V usage is TRBV6-4 and J usage is TRBJ2-2; perhaps TRBD2 as D (5 bases). Germline V lookup: CDR1 MRHNA, CDR2 SNTAGT. CDR3 length: 12 residues. Trimming took 8 bases from V and 5 from J, leaving 9 bases between them.

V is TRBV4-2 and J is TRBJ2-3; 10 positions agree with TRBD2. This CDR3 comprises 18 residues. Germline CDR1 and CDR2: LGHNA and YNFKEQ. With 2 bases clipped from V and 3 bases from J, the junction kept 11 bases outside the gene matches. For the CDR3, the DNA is TGTGCCAGCAGCCAATTTCAAGCGGGGGGGGCGCAAACAGATACGCAGTATTTT. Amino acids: CASSQFQAGGAQTDTQYF.

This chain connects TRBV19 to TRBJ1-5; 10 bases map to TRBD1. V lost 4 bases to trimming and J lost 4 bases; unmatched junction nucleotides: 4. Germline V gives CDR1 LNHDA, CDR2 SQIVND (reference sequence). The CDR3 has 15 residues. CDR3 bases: TGTGCCAGTAGTAAACCGGGACAGGGGAATCAGCCCCAGCATTTT. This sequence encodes CASSKPGQGNQPQHF.

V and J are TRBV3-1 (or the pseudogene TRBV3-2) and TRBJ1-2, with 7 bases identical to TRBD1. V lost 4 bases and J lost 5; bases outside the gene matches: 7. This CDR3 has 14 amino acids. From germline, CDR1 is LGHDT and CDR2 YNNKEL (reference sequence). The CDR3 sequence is CASSRDRVSYGYTF. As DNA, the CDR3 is TGTGCCAGCAGCCGAGACAGGGTTTCGTATGGCTACACCTTC.

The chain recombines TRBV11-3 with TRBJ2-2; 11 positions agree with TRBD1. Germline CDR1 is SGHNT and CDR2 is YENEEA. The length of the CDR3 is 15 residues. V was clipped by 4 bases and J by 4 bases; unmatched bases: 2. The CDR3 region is CASSCGTGGTGELFF. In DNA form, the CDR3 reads TGTGCCAGCAGCTGCGGGACAGGGGGCACCGGGGAGCTGTTTTTT.

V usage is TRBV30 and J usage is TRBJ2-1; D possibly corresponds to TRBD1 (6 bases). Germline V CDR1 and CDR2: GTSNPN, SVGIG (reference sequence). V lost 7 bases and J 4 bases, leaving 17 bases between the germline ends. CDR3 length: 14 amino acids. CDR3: CASSLGGLYNEQFF. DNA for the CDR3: TGTGCCTCCTCCTTAGGGGGTTTATACAATGAGCAGTTCTTC.

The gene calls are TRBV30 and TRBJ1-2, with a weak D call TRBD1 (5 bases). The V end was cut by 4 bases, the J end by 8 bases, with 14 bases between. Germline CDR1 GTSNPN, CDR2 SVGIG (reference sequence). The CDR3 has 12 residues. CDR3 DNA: TGTGCCTGGAACTGGGGACTTGGGGGCTACACCTTC. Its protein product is CAWNWGLGGYTF.

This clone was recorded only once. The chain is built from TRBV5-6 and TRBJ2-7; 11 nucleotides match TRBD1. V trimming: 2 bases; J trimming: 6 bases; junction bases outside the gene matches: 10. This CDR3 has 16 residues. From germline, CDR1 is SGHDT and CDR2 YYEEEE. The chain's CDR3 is CASSFGPGTGGAEQYF. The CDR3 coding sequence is TGTGCCAGCAGCTTCGGGCCCGGGACAGGGGGGGCCGAGCAGTACTTC. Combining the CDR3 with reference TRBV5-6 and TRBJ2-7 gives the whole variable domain DAGVTQSPTHLIKTRGQQVTLRCSPKSGHDTVSWYQQALGQGPQFIFQYYEEEERQRGNFPDRFSGHQFPNYSSELNVNALLLGDSALYLCASSFGPGTGGAEQYFGPGTRLTVT.

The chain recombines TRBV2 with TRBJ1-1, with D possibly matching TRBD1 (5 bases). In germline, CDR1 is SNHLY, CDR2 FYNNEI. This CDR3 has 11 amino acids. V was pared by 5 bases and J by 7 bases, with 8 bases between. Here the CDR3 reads CASSKTVEAFF. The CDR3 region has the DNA TGTGCCAGCAGTAAGACAGTTGAAGCTTTCTTT.

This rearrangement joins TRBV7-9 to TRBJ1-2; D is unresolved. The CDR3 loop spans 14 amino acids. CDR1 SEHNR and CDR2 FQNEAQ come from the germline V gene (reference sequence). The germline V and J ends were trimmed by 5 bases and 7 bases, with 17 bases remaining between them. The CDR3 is CASSPAGSPGGYTF. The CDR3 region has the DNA TGTGCCAGCAGCCCTGCCGGGAGTCCGGGTGGCTACACCTTC. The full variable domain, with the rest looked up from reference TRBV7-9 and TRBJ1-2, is DTGVSQNPRHKITKRGQNVTFRCDPISEHNRLYWYRQTLGQGPEFLTYFQNEAQLEKSRLLSDRFSAERPKGSFSTLEIQRTEQGDSAMYLCASSPAGSPGGYTFGSGTRLTVV.

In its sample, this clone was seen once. In DNA form, the CDR3 reads TGTGCCAGCAGCCCGCTCAGCACCGGGGAGCTGTTTTTT. This sequence encodes CASSPLSTGELFF. The V call is TRBV6-2 or TRBV6-3, the J call TRBJ2-2; no firm D call. The CDR3 runs 13 residues. The V end lost 6 bases, the J end lost 4 bases, and 9 bases lay between the germline ends. From germline, CDR1 is MNHEY and CDR2 SVGEGT.

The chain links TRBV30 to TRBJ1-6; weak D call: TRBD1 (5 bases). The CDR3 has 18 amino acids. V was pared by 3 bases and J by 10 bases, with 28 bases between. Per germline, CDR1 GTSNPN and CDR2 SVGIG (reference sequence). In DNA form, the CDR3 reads TGTGCCTGGAGCCAACGGGGGTCATTAACTGGGGTTATGTCACCCCTCCACTTT. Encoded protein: CAWSQRGSLTGVMSPLHF.